The 15 T cell receptor beta chains below all came from one sample that was sequenced in a study of cytomegalovirus exposure and HLA in healthy donors. This PCR relied on a set of 60 Vbeta primers and 13 Jbeta primers. Repertoires were generated with immunoSEQ multiplex PCR, while TCRdb's copy carries only in-frame clones and drops some. The data show about 37,000 clones, approximately 80% seen once. Sequenced sample: PBMCs. The receptors originated from a woman aged 40 to 50 in good health and CMV-seronegative.

This chain connects TRBV6-1 to TRBJ1-3; D unclear. V dropped 1 base and J dropped 0 bases, with 7 bases sitting between them. CDR3 length equals 15 residues. Germline V gene lookup returns CDR1 MNHNS and CDR2 SASEGT. CDR3 in DNA: TGTGCCAGCAGTGAAGTGTTATTCTCTGGAAACACCATATATTTT. It yields the protein CASSEVLFSGNTIYF.

The chain is built from TRBV10-3 and TRBJ1-4; D call uncertain. The length of the CDR3 is 14 residues. CDR1 is ENHRY, CDR2 SYGVKD, per germline. Deletions cut 7 bases from V and 7 bases from J, with 16 bases between. This CDR3 reads CAITLNRGGEKLFF. For the CDR3, the DNA is TGTGCCATCACTTTGAACCGCGGTGGTGAAAAACTGTTTTTT.

This clone has a single count. CDR3 DNA: TGTGCCAGCAGCTTATTTGGGGGACACGGCGGGGAGCTGTTTTTT. Its translation: CASSLFGGHGGELFF. The chain uses TRBV13 and TRBJ2-2; D perhaps matches TRBD1 (6 bases). Per the germline V gene, CDR1 is PRHDT and CDR2 is FYEKMQ (reference sequence). Trimming removed 2 bases from V and 7 bases from J, with 14 bases in between. The CDR3 loop spans 15 amino acids.

V and J are TRBV5-1 and TRBJ2-5, with 7 bases lining up with TRBD1. The V gene's germline CDR1 is SGHRS and CDR2 YFSETQ. This CDR3 contains 13 residues. With 4 bases clipped from V and 3 bases from J, the junction kept 3 bases outside the gene matches. Here the CDR3 DNA reads TGCGCCAGCAGCCGGACAGGAAAAGAGACCCAGTACTTC. Translated: CASSRTGKETQYF.

This clone was seen a few times. The chain links TRBV15 to TRBJ2-5; 7 bases map to TRBD1. V was clipped by 5 bases and J by 5 bases; unmatched bases: 8. The CDR3 has 14 residues. The germline CDR1 and CDR2 sequences are LNHNV and YYDKDF (reference sequence). The CDR3, as DNA: TGTGCCACCAGCCAGGGGGACCACGGGGAGACCCAGTACTTC. It codes for CATSQGDHGETQYF. The entire variable domain, with the rest obtained from reference TRBV15 and TRBJ2-5, is as follows: DAMVIQNPRYQVTQFGKPVTLSCSQTLNHNVMYWYQQKSSQAPKLLFHYYDKDFNNEADTPDNFQSRRPNTSFCFLDIRSPGLGDTAMYLCATSQGDHGETQYFGPGTRLLVL.

This clone was found once. The V and J genes are TRBV6-1 and TRBJ1-5; D uncertain. Trimming pared 4 bases from V and 0 bases from J, leaving 7 bases between. The CDR3 length is 14 residues. Per germline, CDR1 MNHNS and CDR2 SASEGT. The CDR3 sequence is CASSGHHSNQPQHF. CDR3 sequence (DNA): TGTGCCAGCAGTGGACACCATAGCAATCAGCCCCAGCATTTT.

This chain links TRBV12-1 with TRBJ1-3; the table gives TRBD1 as D, unverified against the DNA. TRBV12-1 is reported as a pseudogene. This CDR3 is 17 amino acids long. The CDR3 bases are TGTGCCAGCGCTGACCTGGTCGACAGGGGAGGAGGAAACACCATATATTTT. The encoded protein is CASADLVDRGGGNTIYF.

V is TRBV5-6 and J is TRBJ1-2; possible D gene TRBD1, 5 bases. The CDR3 is 12 amino acids. V shed 4 bases and J shed 5 bases, with 9 bases lying between them. Germline V gene data show CDR1 as SGHDT and CDR2 as YYEEEE. The CDR3 DNA reads as TGTGCCAGCAGCGTGACAGATTATGGCTACACCTTC. Amino acid sequence: CASSVTDYGYTF.

The CDR3 coding sequence is TGTGCCAGCAGAGGACAGGGGGCTTTCGAGCAGTACTTC. This sequence encodes CASRGQGAFEQYF. The genes are TRBV25-1 and TRBJ2-7; 11 bases align to TRBD1. The CDR3 covers 13 residues. Trimming took 6 bases from V and 6 from J; bases not matched to a gene: 4. Germline V gene data show CDR1 as MGHDK and CDR2 as SYGVNS.

The chain couples TRBV5-6 to TRBJ2-5, with 12 bases that match TRBD1. The trim removed 1 base at V and 7 bases at J, leaving 11 bases unmatched. The CDR3 is made up of 17 amino acids. From germline, CDR1 is SGHDT and CDR2 YYEEEE. CDR3 residues: CASSLTGQGAPLGTQYF. CDR3 in DNA: TGTGCCAGCAGCTTGACGGGACAGGGGGCACCATTAGGGACCCAGTACTTC.

The chain uses TRBV4-3 and TRBJ2-3, with 7 bases lining up with TRBD1. Per germline, CDR1 LGHNA and CDR2 YSLEER. J gave up 4 bases and V 1 base, and 5 bases lay outside the gene matches. The CDR3 runs 15 residues. CDR3 in DNA: TGCGCCAGCAGCCAAGGTCGAGGGGGCGCAGATACGCAGTATTTT. This encodes CASSQGRGGADTQYF.

V is TRBV29-1 and J is TRBJ1-2, with 7 bases that match TRBD1. CDR3 size: 16 residues. V was pared by 0 bases and J by 8 bases, with 15 bases of the junction left unmatched. Germline V CDR1 and CDR2: SQVTM, ANQGSEA. For the CDR3, the DNA is TGCAGCGTTGAAGATATGAGGCGACAGGGCGTGGGGGGCTACACCTTC. It codes for CSVEDMRRQGVGGYTF.

The rearrangement joins TRBV4-2 to TRBJ1-6; D perhaps matches TRBD1 (6 bases). V dropped 4 bases and J dropped 8 bases, with 21 bases sitting between them. This CDR3 is 17 amino acids long. Looked up from germline, CDR1 is LGHNA and CDR2 is YNFKEQ. In nucleotides, the CDR3 is TGTGCCAGCAGCCCCAGAGGGGTCCCAGGGGCCTATTCACCCCTCCACTTT. Translating it yields CASSPRGVPGAYSPLHF.

The gene calls are TRBV4-2 and TRBJ1-4, with a possible D match to TRBD1 (5 bases). From germline, CDR1 is LGHNA and CDR2 YNFKEQ. This CDR3 comprises 14 residues. With 3 bases removed from V and 5 bases from J, the gap between germline ends came to 10 bases. DNA for the CDR3: TGTGCCAGCAGCCAGGGCCGACAGAATGAAAAACTGTTTTTT. Its translation is CASSQGRQNEKLFF.

This clone was recorded a few times. This sequence joins TRBV2 and TRBJ1-6, with D possibly matching TRBD1 (6 bases). Trimming took off 2 bases at V and 10 bases at J, with 12 bases between the two ends. Germline-derived CDR1 and CDR2 are SNHLY and FYNNEI. The CDR3 is 14 residues long. This CDR3 reads CASSELGARSPLHF. The CDR3 coding sequence is TGTGCCAGCAGTGAACTGGGGGCGCGGTCACCCCTCCACTTT.